This T cell receptor beta chain was obtained from a study of T cells in Graves' hyperthyroidism and ophthalmopathy. The study's findings and limits: Most thyroid clonotypes expanded above 0.001 were also detected in blood.

Amplification of TCR beta CDR3 regions used RNA as the template. The HTBI set primed first-round TCR CDR3 RT-PCR. Using its own MiXCR run on the multiplex PCR reads, TCRdb lists one record per CDR3 protein. The data show 500,000 to 600,000 distinct CDR3 sequences, just under 20% seen once. The authors obtained PBMCs from over 8.5 ml of fresh peripheral blood. From germline, CDR1 is MDHEN and CDR2 SYDVKM. The CDR3 covers 13 residues. Regarding this clonotype: Its antigen is not identified. The junction and the germline gene differ at one end; a read error may be behind it.

Sequences were obtained from blood. The clonotype comes from a man aged 35 to 55 with Graves' ophthalmopathy. This chain joins TRBV28 and TRBJ2-5; TRBD1 or TRBD2 may be the D gene (6 bases each). The DNA of the CDR3 is TGTCCCAGCAGTTTAGGGGGGCGGGAGACCCAGTACTTC. Translation: CPSSLGGRETQYF.